Below, 26 T cell receptor beta chains from the same sample are listed, as sequenced in a study of blood T cell repertoires in COVID-19. Clones were sequenced by immunoSEQ multiplex PCR, and TCRdb holds only the in-frame ones, with some missing. The data hold some 97,000 clones, with more than 75% observed a single time. Source material: peripheral blood. These receptors all come from a man younger than 40 in a cohort sampled during active COVID-19.

CDR3 DNA sequence: TGTGCCAGCAGCCCCCTTGAGTTGAACACCGGGGAGCTGTTTTTT. Its translation is CASSPLELNTGELFF. The chain uses TRBV5-6 and TRBJ2-2, with no clear D. The V gene lost 4 bases and the J gene lost 1 base, with 11 bases spanning the gap. This CDR3 comprises 15 residues. Germline CDR1 is SGHDT and CDR2 is YYEEEE.

The CDR3 region is CASSRQLAGFQDTDTQYF. The CDR3, as DNA: TGCGCCAGCAGCCGACAGCTAGCGGGGTTTCAAGACACAGATACGCAGTATTTT. The J gene is TRBJ2-3, the V gene TRBV4-1; 9 bases are a match to TRBD2. Trimming cost V 4 bases and J 2 bases; bases outside gene matches: 13. The CDR3 has 18 amino acids. Germline V gene lookup returns CDR1 MGHRA and CDR2 YSYEKL.

The chain employs TRBV19 and TRBJ1-5; 9 nucleotides line up with TRBD1. CDR1 is LNHDA and CDR2 is SQIVND in the germline V gene (reference sequence). This CDR3 region has 19 residues. Losses at the gene ends were 4 bases for V and 4 bases for J; bases not matched to a gene: 17. CDR3 residues: CASSTQPDRGNPGNQPQHF. CDR3 DNA sequence: TGTGCCAGTAGTACCCAGCCGGACAGGGGAAATCCTGGGAATCAGCCCCAGCATTTT.

The chain employs TRBV10-3 and TRBJ2-7; weak D call: TRBD2 (5 bases). The CDR3 loop spans 13 amino acids. Germline assignment: CDR1 ENHRY and CDR2 SYGVKD. V dropped 7 bases and J dropped 0 bases, with 10 bases sitting between them. CDR3 protein: CAITGGSSYEQYF. The CDR3 DNA is TGTGCCATCACTGGAGGAAGCTCCTACGAGCAGTACTTC.

The rearrangement joins TRBV28 to TRBJ2-2, with D hard to call. V lost 2 bases to trimming and J lost 9 bases, with 7 bases between them. Germline V gene sequence: CDR1 MDHEN, CDR2 SYDVKM. This CDR3 comprises 12 residues. The CDR3: CASSLGHRELFF. The CDR3 coding sequence is TGTGCCAGCAGTTTAGGGCACCGGGAGCTGTTTTTT.

This sequence joins TRBV5-1 and TRBJ2-7; D call uncertain. The CDR3 loop spans 13 amino acids. Germline V lookup: CDR1 SGHRS, CDR2 YFSETQ. V lost 4 bases, J lost 2 bases, and 10 bases lay in between. CDR3 DNA: TGCGCCAGCAGCCCGACGGAGACCTACGAGCAGTACTTC. It is translated as CASSPTETYEQYF.

The chain employs TRBV6-6 and TRBJ1-5; maybe TRBD1 (6 bases). The CDR3 extends over 13 amino acids. The germline V gene has CDR1 MNHNY and CDR2 SVGAGI (reference sequence). Trimming stripped 2 bases from V and 6 bases from J, with 8 bases between. The DNA for the CDR3 is TGTGCCAGCAGTTACCTACAGGGTCAGCCCCAGCATTTT. This encodes CASSYLQGQPQHF.

A single count supports this clone. The chain has TRBV7-2 and TRBJ2-3; no definite D call. Trimming removed 5 bases from V and 0 bases from J, with 6 bases in between. Looked up from germline, CDR1 is SGHTA and CDR2 is FQGNSA. CDR3 size: 13 residues. The CDR3, as DNA: TGTGCCAGCAGCACACAGAGCACAGATACGCAGTATTTT. It translates to CASSTQSTDTQYF.

The chain uses TRBV27 and TRBJ1-5; 9 bases are shared with TRBD1. Germline CDR1 reads MNHEY; CDR2 reads SMNVEV (reference sequence). The CDR3 loop spans 13 amino acids. With V trimmed by 5 bases and J by 9 bases, 5 bases remained unmatched. CDR3 sequence reads: CASSRDRDRPQHF. CDR3 sequence (DNA): TGTGCCAGCAGTCGGGACAGGGATCGGCCCCAGCATTTT.

This chain links TRBV7-2 with TRBJ2-7, with TRBD1 identical over 9 bases. J gave up 1 base and V 5 bases, and 9 bases lay outside the gene matches. This CDR3 is 16 amino acids long. CDR1 and CDR2 from the germline V gene are SGHTA and FQGNSA. The CDR3 sequence is CASSGGRDRVSYEQYF. CDR3 in DNA: TGTGCCAGCAGCGGAGGTCGGGACAGGGTATCCTACGAGCAGTACTTC.

V and J are TRBV7-3 and TRBJ2-1; 8 positions match TRBD1. Per germline, CDR1 SGHTA and CDR2 FQGTGA. Unmatched junction bases numbered 10, after V lost 5 bases and J lost 7 bases. This CDR3 has 15 residues. This CDR3 reads CASSQGQGPMNEQFF. CDR3 DNA: TGTGCCAGCAGCCAAGGACAGGGACCCATGAATGAGCAGTTCTTC.

This sequence joins TRBV30 and TRBJ2-5; 10 bases line up with TRBD2. This CDR3 region has 15 residues. V dropped 2 bases and J dropped 1; count of bases not matched to a gene: 4. The germline V gene has CDR1 GTSNPN and CDR2 SVGIG (reference sequence). The CDR3 nucleotides are TGTGCCTGGAGTAAACTAGCGGGGTTCCAAGAGACCCAGTACTTC. It codes for CAWSKLAGFQETQYF. Combining the CDR3 with reference TRBV30 and TRBJ2-5 gives the whole variable domain SQTIHQWPATLVQPVGSPLSLECTVEGTSNPNLYWYRQAAGRGLQLLFYSVGIGQISSEVPQNLSASRPQDRQFILSSKKLLLSDSGFYLCAWSKLAGFQETQYFGPGTRLLVL.

This clone has only one observation. The gene calls are TRBV6-5 and TRBJ2-5; 7 positions agree with TRBD1. Germline-derived CDR1 and CDR2 are MNHEY and SVGAGI. V was pared by 4 bases and J by 2 bases, with 4 bases of the junction left unmatched. This CDR3 spans 14 amino acids. The CDR3 DNA follows: TGTGCCAGCAGTTGGGACAGAAAGCAAGAGACCCAGTACTTC. Amino acids: CASSWDRKQETQYF.

The genes are TRBV5-4 and TRBJ2-1; TRBD1 matches 9 bases. CDR3 length equals 15 residues. J lost 0 bases, V lost 4 bases, and 2 bases had no gene match. The germline V gene has CDR1 SGHNT and CDR2 YYREEE (reference sequence). The chain's CDR3 is CASSPGQGSYNEQFF. Written as DNA, the CDR3 is TGTGCCAGCAGCCCGGGACAGGGCTCCTACAATGAGCAGTTCTTC.

This chain connects TRBV12-3 or TRBV12-4 to TRBJ1-6; possibly TRBD1 for D (5 bases). The V end was cut by 7 bases, the J end by 7 bases, with 11 bases between. The CDR3 sequence is 13 residues long. The CDR3 region is CASNRAGNSPLHF. CDR3 bases: TGTGCCAGCAATAGGGCAGGGAATTCACCCCTCCACTTT.

The chain links TRBV10-3 to TRBJ2-1; 8 bases are a match to TRBD2. The ends lost 2 bases at V and 0 bases at J; junction bases unmatched: 6. This CDR3 is built from 17 residues. From germline, CDR1 is ENHRY and CDR2 SYGVKD. CDR3 DNA: TGTGCCATCAGTGAGACCATAGCGGGAAGCTCCTACAATGAGCAGTTCTTC. Translated: CAISETIAGSSYNEQFF.

The gene calls are TRBV28 and TRBJ2-7; TRBD2 matches at 7 bases. V shed 6 bases and J 2 bases; nucleotides not matched to a gene: 13. This CDR3 comprises 16 residues. CDR1 and CDR2 (germline): MDHEN, SYDVKM. CDR3 in amino acids: CASRSAPGLRTYEQYF. The CDR3 DNA sequence: TGTGCCAGCAGAAGTGCTCCGGGACTAAGGACCTACGAGCAGTACTTC.

This clone was detected a few times. V usage is TRBV5-4 and J usage is TRBJ2-7, with D maybe TRBD2 (5 bases). With 3 bases removed from V and 5 bases from J, the gap between germline ends came to 9 bases. CDR1 SGHNT and CDR2 YYREEE come from the germline V gene (reference sequence). The CDR3 is 12 amino acids. In DNA, the CDR3 is TGTGCCAGCAGCTATCGGGGTAACGAGCAGTACTTC. Protein: CASSYRGNEQYF.

This chain joins TRBV7-2 and TRBJ1-1; D perhaps matches TRBD1 (5 bases). This CDR3 has 15 residues. Looked up from germline, CDR1 is SGHTA and CDR2 is FQGNSA. The V end lost 1 base, the J end lost 1 base, and 10 bases lay between the germline ends. The CDR3 DNA reads as TGTGCCAGCAGCTTAGTAGGAGGGGCGAACACTGAAGCTTTCTTT. Translation: CASSLVGGANTEAFF.

The rearrangement links TRBV5-1 to TRBJ2-5; 7 bases map to TRBD1. The CDR3 length is 15 residues. Germline assignment: CDR1 SGHRS and CDR2 YFSETQ. V lost 4 bases, J lost 5 bases, and 11 bases stayed unmatched. CDR3 residues: CASSMSGQRVETQYF. The CDR3 DNA follows: TGCGCCAGCAGCATGTCGGGACAGAGGGTCGAGACCCAGTACTTC.

This rearrangement joins TRBV5-4 to TRBJ2-7; 8 bases fit TRBD1. CDR3 length: 15 amino acids. Germline V gene lookup returns CDR1 SGHNT and CDR2 YYREEE (reference sequence). The V segment lost 1 base and the J segment 3 bases; nucleotides outside the gene matches: 6. CDR3 bases: TGTGCCAGCAGCTTGTGGCAGGGGGCCTACTACGAGCAGTACTTC. Translating gives CASSLWQGAYYEQYF.

This clone was recorded a few times. The genes are TRBV6-5 and TRBJ1-5, with 10 bases aligning to TRBD1. Germline V gene lookup returns CDR1 MNHEY and CDR2 SVGAGI. Trimming at V came to 7 bases and at J to 4 bases, leaving 4 bases not matched to a gene. The CDR3 is 14 residues long. Written as DNA, the CDR3 is TGTGCCAGCATTTGGACAGGGGGTAATCAGCCCCAGCATTTT. Its protein is CASIWTGGNQPQHF.

The sample holds one count of this clone. This chain links TRBV4-1 with TRBJ2-2, with D tentatively TRBD1 (6 bases). From germline, CDR1 is MGHRA and CDR2 YSYEKL. Trimming shortened V by 4 bases and J by 5 bases, and 17 bases separated the two germline ends. The CDR3 has 16 amino acids. In DNA form, the CDR3 reads TGCGCCAGCAGCCGTCGACAGGTCCCGGGAACCGGGGAGCTGTTTTTT. As protein: CASSRRQVPGTGELFF.

This clone was seen only once. This sequence joins TRBV5-6 and TRBJ1-1, with D possibly TRBD1 on 5 matching bases. Germline V gives CDR1 SGHDT, CDR2 YYEEEE. V lost 1 base and J lost 4, with 11 bases in between. CDR3 length: 14 residues. The CDR3 region is CASSLWGGGTEAFF. CDR3 sequence (DNA): TGTGCCAGCAGCTTGTGGGGGGGTGGCACTGAAGCTTTCTTT.

The J gene is TRBJ2-7, the V gene TRBV7-2, with TRBD1 matching over 7 bases. The CDR3 sequence is 13 residues long. V lost 0 bases and J lost 5; bases outside the gene matches: 1. Germline V gives CDR1 SGHTA, CDR2 FQGNSA. The CDR3: CASSLAGQHEQYF. CDR3 in DNA: TGTGCCAGCAGCTTAGCGGGACAGCACGAGCAGTACTTC.

The chain employs TRBV7-9 and TRBJ1-1; TRBD1 matches at 7 bases. CDR3 length: 14 amino acids. With V trimmed by 6 bases and J by 3 bases, 7 bases remained unmatched. Germline V gene lookup returns CDR1 SEHNR and CDR2 FQNEAQ (reference sequence). This chain's CDR3 is CASRRPRGDTEAFF. The CDR3 DNA sequence: TGTGCCAGCAGGCGCCCCAGGGGGGACACTGAAGCTTTCTTT.